Given below is one T cell receptor (beta chain) in context. Its antigen is undetermined. The sample belongs to a study of shared clonotypes between healthy human individuals. Findings and limits, study-wide: Sharing across a few donors was seen in around 5% of naive CD4 clonotypes.

The CDR3 has 16 residues. V lost 7 bases and J lost 3, with 18 bases in between. Germline V CDR1 and CDR2: MDHEN, SYDVKM. Per the study methods: Filtering differed for immunoSEQ, which gave only junction sequences without quality scores. Sequenced by immunoSEQ multiplex PCR; TCRdb stores in-frame clones only, minus some. That table supplies the V and J calls and clone size; D and trimming were determined from the DNA. This sample has around 100,000 clones, with around two thirds found just once. Source material: memory CD8+ T cells sorted from blood. The subset denotes: CD45RO+ cells pooled with CCR7-negative TemRA cells. The sequence was obtained from a woman in her 30s in good health. The chain carries TRBV28 and TRBJ2-2; perhaps TRBD2 as D (7 bases). The CDR3 nucleotides are TGTGCCAGCATCCCTAGGGGGGGAAAGGACACCGGGGAGCTGTTTTTT. It codes for CASIPRGGKDTGELFF.